The T cell receptor beta chain under discussion was sequenced for a study of T-cell reconstitution after alpha-beta-depleted transplantation in children. Whole-study findings and limits: The authors attributed T-cell counts and diversity one year after transplant mostly to newly produced T cells.

This clonotype was detected many times. Its antigen is unidentified. Preparation of the TCRbeta library was carried out with unique molecular identifiers. From the PCR reads, TCRdb called clonotypes with MiXCR, one entry per CDR3 protein. Of 250,000 to 300,000 distinct CDR3 sequences listed, around a tenth were seen once; the top ten hold less than 8%. V lost 2 bases and J 5 bases, leaving 16 bases between the germline ends. The CDR3 covers 15 residues. Germline-derived CDR1 and CDR2 are MNHEY and SVGAGI. This clonotype originated in a boy under three years old with acute myeloid leukemia, due to receive a stem cell transplant. Sequences were derived from PBMCs, sampled before TCRalphabeta/CD19-depleted stem cell transplant. J is TRBJ2-7 and V is TRBV6-5; D tentatively fits TRBD1 or TRBD2 (5 bases each). CDR3 nucleotides: TGTGCCAGCAGTTACAGGGTGAGGGGCTTGGACGAGCAGTACTTC. It codes for CASSYRVRGLDEQYF.